Sequencing of this TCR beta chain was carried out in a study of T cell repertoires in cytomegalovirus infection (dated by TCRdb to the late 2010s). For context, the study as a whole: Donor HLA type was relevant to the analysis, as public TCR beta signatures indicated carriage of CMV infection together with the matching HLA type.

The CDR3 goes from the cysteine to the phenylalanine over 13 residues. The kept DNA is CDR3 alone, 39 bases in frame from the first base. Trimming leaves V shorter by 7 bases and J shorter by 6 bases, with the junction holding 8 bases beyond the gene matches. Overall study results and their limits: The ex vivo response was dominated by HLA-C-restricted CMV-specific TCR beta clonotypes, which also provided the single most frequent clonotype in two of eight donors. Carriers of CMV infection plus the relevant HLA type were discriminated by the cumulative frequency of public TCR beta family members in the study cohort and in an independent roughly 400-donor cohort.

Of note for this clonotype: It has no known antigen specificity. No per-base quality is available; no much larger clone lies one base away.

TCRdb names Illumina HiSeq 1500 as the instrument used. The raw public data were reprocessed by TCRdb itself: fastp quality trimming at Q25, MiXCR clonotype calling, in-frame beta chains only. Entries are consolidated by CDR3 protein sequence, retaining the most common genes and DNA. The sample data list 600,000 to 800,000 distinct CDR3 sequences, and approximately 24% of these were observed just once. The ten largest clones take up 7% to 9% of the sample. The sequence is built from TRBV12-3 or TRBV12-4 and TRBJ1-1, with 7 bases in between that match TRBD1. The material sequenced was CD8+ T cells from PBMCs. The sequence came from a human donor in good health (CMV status not recorded). Some clones in this sample may be carry-over from other donors' samples. The CDR3 sequence is CASTGTDGPEAFF. DNA sequence: TGTGCCAGCACCGGGACAGACGGACCTGAAGCTTTCTTT.